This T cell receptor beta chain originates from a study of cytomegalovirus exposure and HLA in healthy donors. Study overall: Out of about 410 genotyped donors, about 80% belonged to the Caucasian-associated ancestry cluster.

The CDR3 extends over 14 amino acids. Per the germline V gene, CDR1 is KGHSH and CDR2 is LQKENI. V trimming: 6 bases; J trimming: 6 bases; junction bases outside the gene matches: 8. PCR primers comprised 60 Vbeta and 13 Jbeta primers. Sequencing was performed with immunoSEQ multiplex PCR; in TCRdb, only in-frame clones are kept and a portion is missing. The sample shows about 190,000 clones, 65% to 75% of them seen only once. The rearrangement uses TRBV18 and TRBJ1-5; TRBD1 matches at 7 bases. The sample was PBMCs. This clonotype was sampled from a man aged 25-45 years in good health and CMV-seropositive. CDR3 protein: CASSLTGSRQPQHF. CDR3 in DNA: TGTGCCAGCTCCCTGACAGGGTCACGTCAGCCCCAGCATTTT.